A selection of T cell receptor beta chains follows, all from one sample in a study of T cells after yellow fever vaccination. From the 5' RACE reads, TCRdb called clonotypes with MiXCR, one entry per CDR3 protein. The sample includes about 120,000 distinct CDR3 sequences, 7.2% seen only once; the top ten take roughly 3%. The specimen comprised CD4+ T cells sorted from PBMCs, sampled 35 to 50 days after the first yellow fever vaccination. All receptors derive from a man aged 18 to 30 who received the YFV17D yellow fever vaccine. Both conserved end residues are part of each CDR3. A D gene is named only where the DNA matches it firmly. The size of a clone is reported for some rows only, either as once, few or many, or as a class for expanded clones.

d_gene	v_gene	j_gene	abundance	CDR3nt	CDR3aa
.	TRBV5-5	TRBJ1-1	many	TGTGCCAGCAGTGTAGCAGGGTTTGTATTCCCTGAAGCTTTCTTT	CASSVAGFVFPEAFF
.	TRBV18	TRBJ2-5	many	TGTGCCAGCTCACTCAAGGGTGCATCGGAGACCCAGTACTTC	CASSLKGASETQYF
.	TRBV14	TRBJ1-1	many	TGTGCCAGCAGCCACGGAGTGGGTATGAACACTGAAGCTTTCTTT	CASSHGVGMNTEAFF
TRBD2	TRBV12-3/TRBV12-4	TRBJ2-1	many	TGTGCCAGCAGGGGACTAGCGGGGGGCGCGAGCTCCTACAATGAGCAGTTCTTC	CASRGLAGGASSYNEQFF
.	TRBV3-1	TRBJ2-3	many	TGTGCCAGCAGCCAAGATTGGGGGTTATACGCAGATACGCAGTATTTT	CASSQDWGLYADTQYF
.	TRBV20-1	TRBJ2-6	.	TGCTGTGGGGGCCAGGGCTCTGGCGCCAACGTCCTGACTTTC	CCGGQGSGANVLTF
.	TRBV5-1	TRBJ2-7	.	TGCGCCAGCAGCTTAGCCATCGAGTTCGTCGAGCAGTACTTC	CASSLAIEFVEQYF
TRBD2	TRBV20-1	TRBJ2-1	many	TGCAGTGCTGGCGGGGCGGGGGGGACCCACAATGAGCAGTTCTTC	CSAGGAGGTHNEQFF
.	TRBV6-5	TRBJ2-7	many	TGTGCCAGCAGTTACTCGAACCGCCGGGCCGTTTTTTACGAGCAGTACTTC	CASSYSNRRAVFYEQYF
TRBD2	TRBV20-1	TRBJ2-1	many	TGCAGTGCTAGAGATGGCGGGGGGGTGAATGAGCAGTTCTTC	CSARDGGGVNEQFF
.	TRBV6-1	TRBJ1-2	.	TGTGCCAGCACTAGTCCGGGCAGTGACTATGGCTACACCTTC	CASTSPGSDYGYTF